These 31 T cell receptor beta chains came from one sample sequenced in a study of T cells in Graves' hyperthyroidism and ophthalmopathy. Amplification yielded TCR beta CDR3 regions, with RNA transcripts as the source. RT-PCR in the first round (using the HTBI primer set) targeted the TCR CDR3. Each CDR3 protein gets one entry after TCRdb re-called the multiplex PCR reads with MiXCR. The sample includes just over 550,000 distinct CDR3 sequences, 46% seen only once; the top ten take 8.2%. The specimen sequenced was peripheral blood or thyroid tissue (not recorded which). All receptors derive from a young woman with Graves' hyperthyroidism.

This clonotype was recorded at least ten times. The chain links TRBV6-5 to TRBJ1-2; no firm D call. The ends were cut back, 5 bases at V and 4 bases at J, with 11 bases in the middle. The CDR3 runs to 13 residues. Looked up from germline, CDR1 is MNHEY and CDR2 is SVGAGI. In DNA form, the CDR3 reads TGTGCCAGCAGTAACGGTTTGGGCTATGGCTACACCTTC. The encoded protein is CASSNGLGYGYTF.

This clonotype has a count of ten or more. CDR3: CASSRGTANTEAFF. DNA for the CDR3: TGTGCCAGCAGCCGTGGGACAGCGAACACTGAAGCTTTCTTT. V gene TRBV7-2 combines with J gene TRBJ1-1; TRBD1 agrees at 7 bases. Germline values: CDR1 SGHTA, CDR2 FQGNSA. The CDR3 extends over 14 amino acids. V shed 5 bases, J shed 1 base, and the junction held 4 bases outside the gene matches. The full variable domain, completed using reference TRBV7-2 and TRBJ1-1, is GAGVSQSPSNKVTEKGKDVELRCDPISGHTALYWYRQSLGQGLEFLIYFQGNSAPDKSGLPSDRFSAERTGGSVSTLTIQRTQQEDSAVYLCASSRGTANTEAFFGQGTRLTVV.

The chain joins TRBV5-1 to TRBJ2-7; D not resolved. The CDR3 covers 13 residues. Trimming cost V 0 bases and J 3 bases, with 7 bases left between them. Germline V gene lookup returns CDR1 SGHRS and CDR2 YFSETQ. CDR3: CASSLGSYYEQYF. CDR3 coding DNA: TGCGCCAGCAGCTTGGGCAGCTACTACGAGCAGTACTTC.

This clonotype was picked up a small number of times. This chain links TRBV10-3 with TRBJ2-7; 11 bases align to TRBD2. Germline V lookup: CDR1 ENHRY, CDR2 SYGVKD. The CDR3 runs to 14 residues. After removal of 10 bases from V and 0 bases from J, the junction contained 5 bases not matched to a gene. CDR3 sequence reads: CASRGTSGSYEQYF. CDR3 nucleotide sequence: TGTGCCAGCAGGGGGACTAGCGGCTCCTACGAGCAGTACTTC.

This clonotype was seen a few times. The chain recombines TRBV9 with TRBJ1-2; no reliable D call. CDR3 length: 14 residues. In germline, CDR1 is SGDLS, CDR2 YYNGEE. V lost 4 bases and J lost 2, with 12 bases in between. The CDR3 nucleotides read TGTGCCAGCAGCTTCGTAGACACCAACTATGGCTACACCTTC. Amino acids: CASSFVDTNYGYTF.

The chain is built from TRBV2 and TRBJ2-7; TRBD2 matches at 7 bases. V lost 8 bases to trimming and J lost 3 bases; unmatched junction nucleotides: 1. Germline V lookup: CDR1 SNHLY, CDR2 FYNNEI. The CDR3 sequence is 11 residues long. CDR3 residues: CASGRDYEQYF. As DNA, the CDR3 is TGTGCCAGCGGGAGGGACTACGAGCAGTACTTC.

The J gene is TRBJ1-6, the V gene TRBV20-1; D is perhaps TRBD1 (5 bases). CDR3 size: 13 residues. Trimming removed 5 bases at V and 7 bases at J, with 12 bases between. Looked up from germline, CDR1 is DFQATT and CDR2 is SNEGSKA (reference sequence). CDR3 bases: TGCAGTGCTGCCGAGACAGCGAATTCACCCCTCCACTTT. It encodes CSAAETANSPLHF.

This clonotype appeared many times. One end of the junction varies from germline; a read error may be responsible. The chain employs TRBV2 and TRBJ1-5, with D unclear. CDR1 is SNHLY and CDR2 is FYNNEI in the germline V gene. This CDR3 is 13 amino acids long. The CDR3 protein is CASREGANQPQHF. The CDR3 region has the DNA TGTGCCAGCAGGGAAGGCGCAAATCAGCCCCAGCATTTT.

This sequence joins TRBV25-1 and TRBJ2-7; D possibly uses TRBD1 or TRBD2 (5 bases each). In germline, CDR1 is MGHDK, CDR2 SYGVNS. V shed 4 bases and J shed 2 bases, with 12 bases lying between them. The CDR3 sequence is 14 residues long. The CDR3 DNA sequence: TGTGCCAGCAGTGGTCCCCTGGGGGCCTACGAGCAGTACTTC. Protein product: CASSGPLGAYEQYF.

The V gene is TRBV29-1, the J gene TRBJ1-1; D ambiguous. The length of the CDR3 is 10 residues. V was trimmed by 8 bases and J by 6 bases, leaving 10 bases between them. Germline assignment: CDR1 SQVTM and CDR2 ANQGSEA. CDR3 sequence (DNA): TGCAGCTTACGTGACGCTGAAGCTTTCTTT. This encodes CSLRDAEAFF. Based on the CDR3 plus reference TRBV29-1 and TRBJ1-1, the full variable domain is SAVISQKPSRDICQRGTSLTIQCQVDSQVTMMFWYRQQPGQSLTLIATANQGSEATYESGFVIDKFPISRPNLTFSTLTVSNMSPEDSSIYLCSLRDAEAFFGQGTRLTVV.

This clonotype was seen more than once but under ten times. The rearrangement joins TRBV15 to TRBJ1-1, with D possibly being TRBD1 (5 bases). Germline V gene data show CDR1 as LNHNV and CDR2 as YYDKDF (reference sequence). V lost 0 bases and J lost 3, with 14 bases in between. The CDR3 has 16 amino acids. CDR3 sequence (DNA): TGTGCCACCAGCAGAGAAGTAGGGGCTGGCTACACTGAAGCTTTCTTT. Translation gives CATSREVGAGYTEAFF.

As for this clonotype: A much larger clone lies a single base off, so this may be a read error. The chain joins TRBV7-8 to TRBJ2-6; D is possibly TRBD1 or TRBD2 (5 bases each). Germline loops: CDR1 SGHVS, CDR2 FQNEAQ. V lost 0 bases and J 4 bases, leaving 7 bases between the germline ends. CDR3 size: 15 residues. CDR3 in amino acids: CASSLAGDGANVLTF. The CDR3 coding sequence is TGTGCCAGCAGCTTAGCAGGGGACGGGGCCAACGTCCTGACTTTC. The entire variable domain, with the rest obtained from reference TRBV7-8 and TRBJ2-6, is as follows: GAGVSQSPRYKVAKRGQDVALRCDPISGHVSLFWYQQALGQGPEFLTYFQNEAQLDKSGLPSDRFFAERPEGSVSTLKIQRTQQEDSAVYLCASSLAGDGANVLTFGAGSRLTVL.

In its sample, this clonotype was seen once. It may be a read error: a sequence one base away is much more abundant. Here the CDR3 reads CATSDGYTEAFF. The CDR3 nucleotides read TGTGCCACCAGTGACGGATACACTGAAGCTTTCTTT. V usage is TRBV24-1 and J usage is TRBJ1-1; D unclear. The ends were cut back, 4 bases at V and 3 bases at J, with 5 bases in the middle. Germline V gives CDR1 KGHDR, CDR2 SFDVKD. This CDR3 spans 12 amino acids.

Regarding this clonotype: An end of the junction does not agree with germline; a read error may underlie this. The genes are TRBV7-9 and TRBJ2-5; TRBD2 is a possible D gene (6 bases). The CDR3 runs to 14 residues. Per germline, CDR1 SEHNR and CDR2 FQNEAQ (reference sequence). CDR3 sequence reads: CACSFPGAQETQYF. CDR3 DNA: TGTGCCTGCAGCTTCCCGGGAGCGCAAGAGACCCAGTACTTC.

The V gene is TRBV29-1, the J gene TRBJ2-2; 9 bases map to TRBD1. V was clipped by 7 bases and J by 7 bases; unmatched bases: 10. The CDR3 has 14 amino acids. CDR1 is SQVTM and CDR2 is ANQGSEA in the germline V gene. CDR3 amino acids: CSARQGGGNGELFF. In DNA, the CDR3 is TGCAGCGCTAGACAGGGGGGAGGTAACGGGGAGCTGTTTTTT.

The chain is built from TRBV15 and TRBJ2-5, with 8 bases that match TRBD1. CDR1 and CDR2 (germline): LNHNV, YYDKDF (reference sequence). This CDR3 is 13 amino acids long. The trim removed 5 bases at V and 5 bases at J, leaving 4 bases unmatched. The CDR3 DNA is TGTGCCACCAGCCCACGGACAGGGGAGACCCAGTACTTC. It is translated as CATSPRTGETQYF.

The rearrangement links TRBV19 to TRBJ1-5; no clear D gene. This CDR3 contains 15 residues. V lost 2 bases and J 0 bases, leaving 8 bases between the germline ends. Germline CDR1 and CDR2: LNHDA and SQIVND (reference sequence). CDR3 in DNA: TGTGCCAGTAGTATACCGGCGCATAGCAATCAGCCCCAGCATTTT. Translated: CASSIPAHSNQPQHF.

In this sample, this clonotype turned up a few times. CDR3 DNA sequence: TGTGCCAGCAGCCCTACCGACAGGCACTACGAGCAGTACTTC. This translates into CASSPTDRHYEQYF. J is TRBJ2-7 and V is TRBV9, with D tentatively TRBD1 (6 bases). The germline V gene encodes CDR1 SGDLS and CDR2 YYNGEE. The length of the CDR3 is 14 residues. V was pared by 4 bases and J by 3 bases, with 14 bases between.

The count of this clonotype is one. The junction and the germline gene differ at one end; a read error may be behind it. The V gene is TRBV24-1, the J gene TRBJ1-2; no firm D call. Germline values: CDR1 KGHDR, CDR2 SFDVKD. The CDR3 totals 12 residues. The CDR3 DNA follows: TGTGCCAGCAGTTTAACACAGATTGCCTACACCTTC. Translated, it gives CASSLTQIAYTF.

Comments on this clonotype: The conserved phenylalanine or tryptophan normally closing the CDR3 is absent here, so this likely arose from a read error. This chain links TRBV7-8 with TRBJ1-4; D is unclear. V lost 5 bases to trimming and J lost 8 bases, with 9 bases between them. CDR3 size: 12 residues. CDR1 is SGHVS, CDR2 FQNEAQ, per germline. The DNA for the CDR3 is TGTGCCAGCAGCCCCGGAGGAGAAAAACTGTTTTTG. This codes for CASSPGGEKLFL.

This clonotype was seen only a few times. This CDR3 is CASSLEGAVYEQYF. CDR3 nucleotides: TGTGCCAGCAGCTTAGAGGGGGCCGTCTACGAGCAGTACTTC. The rearrangement links TRBV7-9 to TRBJ2-7, with 7 bases fitting TRBD1. The germline gives CDR1 SEHNR, CDR2 FQNEAQ (reference sequence). The CDR3 runs 14 residues. The junction had 3 bases not matched to a gene; V was cut back by 1 base and J by 3 bases. The variable domain in full, completed from reference TRBV7-9 and TRBJ2-7, reads DTGVSQNPRHKITKRGQNVTFRCDPISEHNRLYWYRQTLGQGPEFLTYFQNEAQLEKSRLLSDRFSAERPKGSFSTLEIQRTEQGDSAMYLCASSLEGAVYEQYFGPGTRLTVT.

The chain employs TRBV6-5 and TRBJ1-5; a weak D match, TRBD1 (5 bases). Per germline, CDR1 MNHEY and CDR2 SVGAGI. The V and J ends lost 7 bases and 4 bases respectively, with 11 bases between them. The CDR3 runs to 13 residues. For the CDR3, the DNA is TGTGCCAGCAAGGGACTGGAGAATCAGCCCCAGCATTTT. Translation: CASKGLENQPQHF.

This CDR3 is CASSYFTGSPAFF. The CDR3 DNA reads TGTGCCAGCAGTTACTTTACAGGGTCCCCAGCTTTCTTT. The chain links TRBV6-5 to TRBJ1-1, with D possibly matching TRBD1 (6 bases). Germline V CDR1 and CDR2: MNHEY, SVGAGI. The CDR3 runs 13 residues. Trimming removed 1 base from V and 10 bases from J, with 13 bases in between.

About this clonotype itself: A read error may produce the germline difference seen at one junction end. V gene TRBV5-1 combines with J gene TRBJ1-3; the D is unclear. This CDR3 is built from 15 residues. Looked up from germline, CDR1 is SGHRS and CDR2 is YFSETQ. The chain's CDR3 is CASGLTASSGNTIYF. CDR3 sequence (DNA): TGCGCCAGCGGCTTGACGGCCAGCTCTGGAAACACCATATATTTT.

As concerns this clonotype: Because the CDR3 is missing its conserved closing phenylalanine or tryptophan, this is likely a read error. The limits of the CDR3 on the DNA are not certain, so only TCRdb's listed CDR3 is given. The chain links TRBV10-3 to TRBJ2-2; the table's D call of TRBD1 was not tested on the DNA. From germline, CDR1 is ENHRY and CDR2 SYGVKD. The CDR3 length is 17 residues, termini included. CDR3 loop: CAISESGREADTGELDL.

V usage is TRBV19 and J usage is TRBJ2-7; D is perhaps TRBD1 (6 bases). The CDR3 sequence is 15 residues long. The germline V gene encodes CDR1 LNHDA and CDR2 SQIVND (reference sequence). Trimming removed 3 bases from V and 0 bases from J, with 12 bases in between. Here the CDR3 reads CASSIEGGDSYEQYF. DNA of the CDR3: TGTGCCAGTAGTATCGAAGGGGGAGACTCCTACGAGCAGTACTTC.

The CDR3 is CAWSVEAEGYTF. The CDR3 DNA reads TGTGCCTGGAGTGTAGAGGCGGAGGGCTACACCTTC. The chain is built from TRBV25-1 and TRBJ1-2, with D unresolved. The CDR3 contains 12 residues. V was trimmed by 11 bases and J by 8 bases, leaving 18 bases between them. CDR1 and CDR2 (germline): MGHDK, SYGVNS.

The genes are TRBV5-1 and TRBJ2-5, with D uncertain. From germline, CDR1 is SGHRS and CDR2 YFSETQ. Trimming removed 0 bases from V and 4 bases from J, with 13 bases in between. This CDR3 has 15 amino acids. The CDR3 spells CASSLAAWKGETQYF. The CDR3 DNA follows: TGCGCCAGCAGCTTGGCGGCTTGGAAGGGAGAGACCCAGTACTTC.

The rearrangement uses TRBV10-3 and TRBJ1-4, with D hard to call. The V gene lost 5 bases and the J gene lost 0 bases, with 10 bases spanning the gap. CDR1 ENHRY and CDR2 SYGVKD come from the germline V gene. This CDR3 region has 15 residues. CDR3 bases: TGTGCCATCAGTTTAGGACCTGCAACTAATGAAAAACTGTTTTTT. Protein sequence: CAISLGPATNEKLFF.

This clonotype occurred a few times. The rearrangement uses TRBV7-2 and TRBJ1-1, with D possibly being TRBD1 (5 bases). V lost 5 bases to trimming and J lost 0 bases, with 13 bases between them. The CDR3 covers 15 residues. CDR1 is SGHTA and CDR2 is FQGNSA in the germline V gene. CDR3 protein: CASSRPGTLNTEAFF. CDR3 coding DNA: TGTGCCAGCAGCCGTCCCGGGACTCTGAACACTGAAGCTTTCTTT.

This clonotype appeared once. The chain links TRBV10-3 to TRBJ1-4; 7 bases are shared with TRBD1. The CDR3 covers 14 residues. V shed 3 bases and J 8 bases; nucleotides not matched to a gene: 6. Germline V gene lookup returns CDR1 ENHRY and CDR2 SYGVKD. CDR3 sequence: CAISDRDSSEKLFF. DNA for the CDR3: TGTGCCATCAGTGACAGGGACAGTTCCGAAAAACTGTTTTTT.